This T cell receptor (beta chain) was captured by sequencing in a study of T cell responses to AZD1222 COVID-19 vaccine. Notes on the study in general: AZD1222 recipients seropositive at baseline numbered only six or seven. After two AZD1222 doses, spike-specific TCR breadth and depth rose versus day 0. The donors showed a predominance of white British ancestry and of females, with possible underestimation of clonal diversity. In all cases, repertoires were sampled only after the peak T cell response.

This table comes from immunoSEQ multiplex PCR, and its TCRdb copy is limited to in-frame clones, with some not included. The data hold about 80,000 clones, with about 90% observed a single time. In the case of this clone: The antigen remains unidentified.

Per germline, CDR1 DFQATT and CDR2 SNEGSKA (reference sequence). The CDR3 consists of 15 residues. Trimming took 3 bases from V and 4 from J, leaving 17 bases between them. The sequences come from peripheral blood, collected on day 0 of AZD1222 vaccination. This chain connects TRBV20-1 to TRBJ2-3, with D possibly called TRBD1 or TRBD2 (5 bases each). The receptor's source is an adult in good health. CDR3 nucleotides: TGCAGTGCTAGTCGAGGGGAAGGAAAGTCAGATACGCAGTATTTT. Amino acid sequence: CSASRGEGKSDTQYF.